This record looks at one TCR beta chain sequence and its context. Antigen unknown. The read terminates 3 residues before the CDR3 end, so the remaining end is supplied by the germline J gene. Profiled with immunoSEQ multiplex PCR; TCRdb holds only in-frame clones, not every one. The sample table includes 14,000 or so clones. These data belong to a study of Tregs in tolerant kidney transplant recipients. Findings and caveats of the study: Activated donor B cell expansion appeared to reveal the most relevant donor-specific TCRbeta repertoire. Donor-specific Treg expansion exceeded global Treg expansion in tolerant patients, suggesting antigen drive.

Trimming took off 3 bases at V and 2 bases at J, with 11 bases between the two ends. The CDR3 length is 14 residues. The germline gives CDR1 SGHDN, CDR2 FVKESK. The nonmyeloablative bone marrow transplants came from related graft donors, with transient mixed chimerism. Sequenced here: CD8+ T cells from blood (PBMCs), sampled 6 months after the transplant. The V call is TRBV14, the J call TRBJ2-7, with D maybe TRBD2 (5 bases). This sequence originates from a human patient who received a combined kidney and bone marrow transplant. Some T cells may have come from the graft donor. The sequenced part of the CDR3 DNA is TGTGCCAGCAGCCAGGACGGGGTTCCCTACGAG. This encodes CASSQDGVPYE. The full CDR3 sequence reads CASSQDGVPYEQYF.